The clone carrying this T cell receptor (beta chain) was detected only once. TCRdb keeps only in-frame clones here, not all; method: immunoSEQ multiplex PCR. The data contain 850,000 to 1,200,000 clones, around 74% of them seen just once; the ten biggest clones take up about 1.5%. Naive CD45RA+ and memory CD45RA-negative subsets were split from CD4+ cells. From germline, CDR1 is MNHNY and CDR2 SVGAGI (reference sequence). The CDR3 covers 14 residues. V dropped 11 bases and J dropped 3; count of bases not matched to a gene: 7. The sample originates from a study of shared clonotypes between healthy human individuals.

The specimen was memory CD4+ T cells sorted from blood. Subset of the sample: CD45RA-negative fraction. The gene calls are TRBV6-6 and TRBJ2-2; 9 nucleotides align to TRBD1. This TCR derives from a young man in good health. CDR3 amino acids: CAGKGQGYTGELFF. DNA of the CDR3: TGTGCCGGGAAGGGACAGGGATACACCGGGGAGCTGTTTTTT.